Sequencing of this TCR beta chain was carried out in a study of cytomegalovirus exposure and HLA in healthy donors. Study as a whole: There were 350 to 450 genotyped donors. Of these, roughly 80% fell in the genetic ancestry cluster associated with self-reported Caucasian donors. Overall study findings and caveats: Sequence variants that were highly shared formed a cluster that was likely a sequencing artifact. Most CMV-associated TCR beta chains were later found to appear HLA-restricted. Data from an earlier analysis indicated that most TCR beta V segments were productive either about 87% or about 30% of the time.

Concerning this clone itself: What it recognizes is unknown.

In the PCR, 60 Vbeta and 13 Jbeta primers were used. Here immunoSEQ multiplex PCR was the method, and the copy in TCRdb shows in-frame clones only, minus some. In total, the table holds tens of thousands of clones. V was clipped by 1 base and J by 3 bases; unmatched bases: 14. This CDR3 comprises 18 residues. Germline assignment: CDR1 SEHNR and CDR2 FQNEAQ (reference sequence). The sequenced sample consisted of PBMCs. The clonotype was recovered from a man aged 35-49 years in good health and CMV-seronegative. The rearrangement links TRBV7-9 to TRBJ1-1, with 7 bases lining up with TRBD1. The CDR3 loop reads CASSLGVSGGDRDTEAFF. CDR3 nucleotides: TGTGCCAGCAGCTTAGGAGTTTCAGGGGGAGATAGAGACACTGAAGCTTTCTTT.